This T cell receptor beta chain appears in the sequencing data of a study of blood T cell repertoires in COVID-19. Study information: Samples of COVID-19 (acute and convalescent) were obtained from the United States, Italy and Spain.

Trimming pared 3 bases from V and 5 bases from J, leaving 7 bases between. The CDR3 extends over 11 amino acids. Germline V CDR1 and CDR2: GTSNPN, SVGIG (reference sequence). For recovered donors of Cohort 3, there were two negative PCRs, clearance, or symptom resolution. Using immunoSEQ multiplex PCR, the repertoire was profiled, and TCRdb retains in-frame clones only, with some absent. The sample lists roughly 250,000 clones; around 90% were seen once. The sequencing sample was made of PBMCs or T cells enriched from blood (not recorded which). The clonotype was recovered from a woman between 50 and 59 years old who had recovered from COVID-19. J is TRBJ2-5 and V is TRBV30; D is uncertain. The CDR3 here is CAWRRLETQYF. In DNA, the CDR3 is TGTGCCTGGAGACGGTTGGAGACCCAGTACTTC.